This TCR beta chain was identified during a study of CD8 T cells in Susac syndrome. Random hexamers were used to reverse transcribe about 0.5 to 1 ug of RNA. Amplification of TCR beta CDR3 was carried out by immunoSEQ multiplex PCR, which covered 54 Vbeta and 13 Jbeta segments. TCRdb recomputed calls from the immunoSEQ multiplex PCR reads with MiXCR, one row per CDR3 protein. The sample lists about 150,000 distinct CDR3 sequences, around 95% occurring once. V lost 5 bases and J lost 3; bases outside the gene matches: 4. The CDR3 totals 14 residues. Germline V gives CDR1 SEHNR, CDR2 FQNEAQ (reference sequence). TEMRA cells underwent FACS enrichment and CD8+ and CD4+ T cells underwent negative isolation.

The chain combines TRBV7-9 with TRBJ2-4; 7 nucleotides agree with TRBD1. The sequence derives from a human donor with Susac syndrome. Specimen: CD4+ T cells from PBMCs. CDR3 amino acids: CASSGRDSKNIQYF. Here the CDR3 DNA reads TGTGCCAGCAGCGGCCGGGACAGCAAAAACATTCAGTACTTC.